This T cell receptor (beta chain) was sequenced for a study of control samples from healthy donors and cancer patients. Some clones are missing from TCRdb's copy, which holds only in-frame ones; the method was immunoSEQ multiplex PCR. The repertoire has about 180,000 clones, 94% of them found once; the top ten carry around 1.3%. Trimming left V 6 bases short and J 5 bases short, with 17 bases between. Germline V CDR1 and CDR2: SGHNT, YYREEE (reference sequence). This CDR3 contains 14 residues. This clonotype was sampled from a woman aged 18-30 years in good health. The sequencing input was blood. This chain uses TRBV5-4 with TRBJ1-2; D is ambiguous. The CDR3 protein is CASIKEPGLYGYTF. As DNA, the CDR3 is TGTGCCAGCATTAAAGAGCCAGGATTGTATGGCTACACCTTC.